The next 26 T cell receptor beta chains were all read from a single sample in a study of T cells after yellow fever vaccination. TCRdb reprocessed the 5' RACE reads via MiXCR and lists one record per CDR3 protein. The data show a few hundred thousand distinct CDR3 sequences, around 4.1% seen once. The sample was PBMCs, taken 5 days after the yellow fever booster vaccination. Receptor source: a man between 18 and 35 years old who received the YFV17D yellow fever vaccine.

This clonotype was picked up many times. The V and J genes are TRBV10-3 and TRBJ2-5; TRBD1 matches 9 bases. V shed 6 bases, J shed 2 bases, and the junction held 1 base outside the gene matches. The CDR3 is made up of 13 amino acids. CDR1 ENHRY and CDR2 SYGVKD come from the germline V gene. The CDR3 spells CAISGQGQETQYF. The DNA for the CDR3 is TGTGCCATCAGCGGACAGGGGCAAGAGACCCAGTACTTC.

This clonotype was observed many times. The chain links TRBV20-1 to TRBJ2-5, with unresolved D. V was cut by 3 bases and J by 5 bases, with 4 bases left in between. The germline CDR1 and CDR2 sequences are DFQATT and SNEGSKA (reference sequence). CDR3 length: 10 amino acids. The CDR3: CSARMETQYF. The DNA for the CDR3 is TGCAGTGCTAGGATGGAGACCCAGTACTTC.

At least ten counts were recorded for this clonotype. The chain has TRBV7-2 and TRBJ1-6; 7 bases map to TRBD1. The V gene's germline CDR1 is SGHTA and CDR2 FQGNSA. The CDR3 covers 14 residues. V shed 4 bases, J shed 7 bases, and the junction held 4 bases outside the gene matches. DNA of the CDR3: TGTGCCAGCAGCTCACAGGGGCCCAATTCACCCCTCCACTTT. Its translation is CASSSQGPNSPLHF.

This chain uses TRBV5-5 with TRBJ1-4; the D gene is possibly TRBD1 (6 bases). V dropped 3 bases and J dropped 6 bases, with 15 bases sitting between them. CDR1 SGHKS and CDR2 YYEKEE come from the germline V gene (reference sequence). The CDR3 runs 15 residues. The CDR3, as DNA: TGTGCCAGCAGCTCGAAGGGGGGGGTATATGAAAAACTGTTTTTT. Translation: CASSSKGGVYEKLFF. Together with reference TRBV5-5 and TRBJ1-4, the CDR3 gives the full variable domain: DAGVTQSPTHLIKTRGQQVTLRCSPISGHKSVSWYQQVLGQGPQFIFQYYEKEERGRGNFPDRFSARQFPNYSSELNVNALLLGDSALYLCASSSKGGVYEKLFFGSGTQLSVL.

This clonotype was detected a few times. The chain combines TRBV5-1 with TRBJ1-2; D unresolved. CDR1 and CDR2 (germline): SGHRS, YFSETQ. V gave up 1 base and J gave up 1 base, with 5 bases separating them. The CDR3 consists of 13 residues. The CDR3 DNA sequence: TGCGCCAGCAGCTTGAGAGTTAACTATGGCTACACCTTC. Translated: CASSLRVNYGYTF.

This chain joins TRBV18 and TRBJ2-1; TRBD1 matches at 7 bases. The germline gives CDR1 KGHSH, CDR2 LQKENI. The V and J ends lost 1 base and 4 bases, in that order; junction bases with no gene match: 1. The CDR3 loop spans 14 amino acids. As DNA, the CDR3 is TGTGCCAGCTCACCACTACAGGGGTACAATGAGCAGTTCTTC. Amino acid sequence: CASSPLQGYNEQFF. The full variable domain, with the rest looked up from reference TRBV18 and TRBJ2-1, is NAGVMQNPRHLVRRRGQEARLRCSPMKGHSHVYWYRQLPEEGLKFMVYLQKENIIDESGMPKERFSAEFPKEGPSILRIQQVVRGDSAAYFCASSPLQGYNEQFFGPGTRLTVL.

The chain joins TRBV28 to TRBJ2-7, with 14 bases aligning to TRBD2. This CDR3 is 17 amino acids long. CDR1 and CDR2 (germline): MDHEN, SYDVKM. In DNA form, the CDR3 reads TGTGCCAGCAGTTTACCGACTAGCGGGGGGGCCTCCCACGAGCAGTACGTC. It translates to CASSLPTSGGASHEQYV.

This clonotype came up a few times. The J gene is TRBJ2-2, the V gene TRBV27; 8 bases are shared with TRBD2. The germline V gene has CDR1 MNHEY and CDR2 SMNVEV (reference sequence). The CDR3 spans 15 residues. V lost 3 bases and J lost 9; bases outside the gene matches: 9. The CDR3 region is CASSLSGTRTRELFF. In nucleotides, the CDR3 is TGTGCCAGCAGTTTGTCCGGGACTAGGACCCGGGAGCTGTTTTTT.

V and J are TRBV20-1 and TRBJ1-6; D not resolved. Trimming cost V 2 bases and J 0 bases, with 8 bases left between them. The germline CDR1 and CDR2 sequences are DFQATT and SNEGSKA (reference sequence). The CDR3 spans 15 residues. The CDR3 DNA is TGCAGTGCTAGACTGAGAAGCTCCTATAATTCACCCCTCCACTTT. This translates into CSARLRSSYNSPLHF.

V usage is TRBV10-3 and J usage is TRBJ2-1; unclear D gene. Germline V lookup: CDR1 ENHRY, CDR2 SYGVKD. The CDR3 contains 15 residues. V was clipped by 0 bases and J by 7 bases, with 13 bases between them. The CDR3 protein is CAISESGSKSNEQFF. The CDR3 region has the DNA TGTGCCATCAGTGAGTCGGGTAGCAAGTCGAATGAGCAGTTCTTC.

V and J are TRBV20-1 and TRBJ1-5; weak D call: TRBD1 (5 bases). CDR3 length: 12 amino acids. Germline V lookup: CDR1 DFQATT, CDR2 SNEGSKA (reference sequence). Deletions cut 4 bases from V and 5 bases from J, with 9 bases between. The CDR3 coding sequence is TGCAGTGCTATGGGGGACTATCAGCCCCAGCATTTT. This sequence encodes CSAMGDYQPQHF.

The chain recombines TRBV27 with TRBJ2-1, with TRBD2 identical over 7 bases. Trimming removed 0 bases from V and 2 bases from J; junction bases left unmatched: 22. CDR1 is MNHEY, CDR2 SMNVEV, per germline (reference sequence). The CDR3 has 22 amino acids. The CDR3 sequence is CASSLSNRAVGKWAGAYNEQFF. As DNA, the CDR3 is TGTGCCAGCAGTTTATCGAACCGGGCCGTCGGTAAATGGGCGGGGGCCTACAATGAGCAGTTCTTC.

A few counts support this clonotype. The chain is built from TRBV7-2 and TRBJ1-2; D might be TRBD1 (6 bases). Trimming removed 5 bases from V and 3 bases from J, with 16 bases in between. This CDR3 comprises 15 residues. Germline CDR1 and CDR2: SGHTA and FQGNSA. The CDR3 region is CASSPLQGGDYGYTF. The CDR3 region has the DNA TGTGCCAGCAGCCCCTTACAGGGTGGGGACTATGGCTACACCTTC.

The rearrangement joins TRBV5-1 to TRBJ1-4; TRBD1 agrees at 8 bases. This CDR3 is 15 amino acids long. The ends lost 4 bases at V and 8 bases at J; junction bases unmatched: 10. Germline values: CDR1 SGHRS, CDR2 YFSETQ. CDR3 DNA: TGCGCCAGCAGCATAACCGGGACAGGAGGAGAAAAACTGTTTTTT. It is translated as CASSITGTGGEKLFF.

This clonotype was seen a handful of times. The chain recombines TRBV5-5 with TRBJ2-3; 9 bases fit TRBD1. Germline V gene sequence: CDR1 SGHKS, CDR2 YYEKEE (reference sequence). The CDR3 spans 16 residues. With 7 bases clipped from V and 3 bases from J, the junction kept 12 bases outside the gene matches. The CDR3 here is CASGRLYRGLTDTQYF. In DNA form, the CDR3 reads TGTGCCAGCGGAAGACTCTACAGGGGGCTTACAGATACGCAGTATTTT. The whole variable domain, filled in from reference TRBV5-5 and TRBJ2-3, reads DAGVTQSPTHLIKTRGQQVTLRCSPISGHKSVSWYQQVLGQGPQFIFQYYEKEERGRGNFPDRFSARQFPNYSSELNVNALLLGDSALYLCASGRLYRGLTDTQYFGPGTRLTVL.

The rearrangement links TRBV4-1 to TRBJ1-1, with D perhaps TRBD1 (5 bases). The germline V gene encodes CDR1 MGHRA and CDR2 YSYEKL. This CDR3 has 15 residues. The V gene lost 0 bases and the J gene lost 2 bases, with 10 bases spanning the gap. DNA of the CDR3: TGCGCCAGCAGCCAAGAAGTACAGGCTAACACTGAAGCTTTCTTT. The encoded protein is CASSQEVQANTEAFF.

This clonotype was detected a few times. The chain carries TRBV12-3 or TRBV12-4 and TRBJ1-5; possible D gene TRBD1, 6 bases. The V end lost 3 bases, the J end lost 7 bases, and 16 bases lay between the germline ends. The CDR3 contains 15 residues. DNA of the CDR3: TGTGCCAGCAGTTTGTTCGGGGGGGCCAGGCAGCCCCAGCATTTT. Amino acid sequence: CASSLFGGARQPQHF.

Concerning this clonotype: A junction end diverges from the germline sequence, so it may reflect a read error. This chain joins TRBV5-1 and TRBJ2-4; D is ambiguous. The CDR3 consists of 13 residues. Per germline, CDR1 SGHRS and CDR2 YFSETQ. DNA of the CDR3: TGCGCCAGCAGCTTGGGACGAGAAAACATTGAGTACTTC. This gives the protein CASSLGRENIEYF.

The sample holds many counts of this clonotype. The rearrangement joins TRBV15 to TRBJ2-5; 10 bases align to TRBD2. CDR1 is LNHNV, CDR2 YYDKDF, per germline (reference sequence). This CDR3 spans 16 amino acids. Losses at the gene ends were 5 bases for V and 3 bases for J; bases not matched to a gene: 9. In DNA form, the CDR3 reads TGTGCCACCAGCCCAAGAAAAGCGGGGGGGAAAGAGACCCAGTACTTC. It yields the protein CATSPRKAGGKETQYF. Looking up the rest from reference TRBV15 and TRBJ2-5 gives the full variable domain: DAMVIQNPRYQVTQFGKPVTLSCSQTLNHNVMYWYQQKSSQAPKLLFHYYDKDFNNEADTPDNFQSRRPNTSFCFLDIRSPGLGDTAMYLCATSPRKAGGKETQYFGPGTRLLVL.

The chain uses TRBV20-1 and TRBJ1-5; 9 bases map to TRBD1. Unmatched junction bases numbered 10, after V lost 5 bases and J lost 5 bases. The CDR3 is made up of 15 amino acids. Germline V gives CDR1 DFQATT, CDR2 SNEGSKA (reference sequence). CDR3 DNA sequence: TGCAGTGCTTCATCCGGGACAGGGAACTATCAGCCCCAGCATTTT. It specifies CSASSGTGNYQPQHF.

This chain links TRBV6-1 with TRBJ2-7, with TRBD1 matching over 11 bases. This CDR3 has 16 amino acids. The germline CDR1 and CDR2 sequences are MNHNS and SASEGT. J lost 4 bases, V lost 0 bases, and 5 bases had no gene match. CDR3 sequence (DNA): TGTGCCAGCAGTGAAGCGAGGACAGGGGGCGGTTACGAGCAGTACTTC. Amino acid sequence: CASSEARTGGGYEQYF.

This clonotype showed up many times. This chain links TRBV11-2 with TRBJ1-2; tentative D call: TRBD1 (5 bases). In germline, CDR1 is SGHAT, CDR2 FQNNGV. The CDR3 covers 14 residues. Trimming left V 3 bases short and J 6 bases short, with 14 bases between. This CDR3 reads CASSLVLGHDGYTF. CDR3 in DNA: TGTGCCAGCAGCTTGGTCCTTGGACATGATGGCTACACCTTC.

This clonotype has more than one count but fewer than ten. V is TRBV6-1 and J is TRBJ2-2, with D possibly matching TRBD1 (6 bases). The CDR3 length is 13 residues. Trimming left V 7 bases short and J 10 bases short, with 16 bases between. Per germline, CDR1 MNHNS and CDR2 SASEGT. The chain's CDR3 is CASNPTGPAELFF. The DNA of the CDR3 is TGTGCCAGCAATCCGACAGGTCCAGCGGAGCTGTTTTTT.

This clonotype was recorded at least ten times. V and J are TRBV9 and TRBJ2-7, with D possibly TRBD1 on 5 matching bases. The CDR3 contains 14 residues. From germline, CDR1 is SGDLS and CDR2 YYNGEE. The ends were cut back, 0 bases at V and 0 bases at J, with 7 bases in the middle. The CDR3 DNA is TGTGCCAGCAGCGTAGACAGGAACTCCTACGAGCAGTACTTC. This encodes CASSVDRNSYEQYF.

This chain joins TRBV6-6 and TRBJ1-5; no reliable D call. Germline V gives CDR1 MNHNY, CDR2 SVGAGI (reference sequence). The CDR3 sequence is 16 residues long. Trimming left V 6 bases short and J 0 bases short, with 15 bases between. CDR3: CASSRGNRYSNQPQHF. DNA of the CDR3: TGTGCCAGCAGCCGCGGAAACAGATATAGCAATCAGCCCCAGCATTTT.

This clonotype was counted a few times. The rearrangement links TRBV15 to TRBJ2-7; the D call may be TRBD1 or TRBD2 (5 bases each). V shed 3 bases and J shed 5 bases, with 11 bases lying between them. Looked up from germline, CDR1 is LNHNV and CDR2 is YYDKDF (reference sequence). CDR3 length: 13 amino acids. The CDR3 is CATSSEGSHEQYV. CDR3 bases: TGTGCCACCAGCAGTGAGGGGTCCCACGAGCAGTACGTC.